This T cell receptor beta chain was sequenced in a study of cytotoxic CD8 clonotypes in ibrutinib-treated CLL. Repertoires were generated with immunoSEQ multiplex PCR, while TCRdb's copy carries only in-frame clones and drops some. This sample has approximately 50,000 clones; around 68% occur once, and the top ten carry 35% to 55%. Per the germline V gene, CDR1 is SGHRS and CDR2 is YFSETQ. CDR3 length: 15 amino acids. V shed 0 bases and J shed 0 bases, with 10 bases lying between them. The sequencing used PBMCs, collected after 12 months of ibrutinib treatment. V and J are TRBV5-1 and TRBJ2-7; D possibly corresponds to TRBD1 (6 bases). The receptor was derived from a human donor with chronic lymphocytic leukemia. This CDR3 reads CASSLAGTNSYEQYF. The CDR3 DNA follows: TGCGCCAGCAGCTTGGCTGGGACAAACTCCTACGAGCAGTACTTC.